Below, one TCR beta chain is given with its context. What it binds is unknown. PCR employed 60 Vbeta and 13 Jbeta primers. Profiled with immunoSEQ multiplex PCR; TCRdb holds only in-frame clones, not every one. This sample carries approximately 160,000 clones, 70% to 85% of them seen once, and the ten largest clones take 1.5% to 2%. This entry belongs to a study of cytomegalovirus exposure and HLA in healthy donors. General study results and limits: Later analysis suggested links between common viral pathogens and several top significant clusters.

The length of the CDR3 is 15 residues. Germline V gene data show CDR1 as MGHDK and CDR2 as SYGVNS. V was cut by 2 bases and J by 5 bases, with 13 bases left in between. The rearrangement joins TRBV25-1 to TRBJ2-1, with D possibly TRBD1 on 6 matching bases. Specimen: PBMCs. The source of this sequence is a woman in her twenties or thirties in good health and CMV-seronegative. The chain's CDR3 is CASSEDRDTNNEQFF. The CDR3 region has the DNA TGTGCCAGCAGTGAAGACCGGGACACCAACAATGAGCAGTTCTTC.